Listed below are T cell receptor beta chains from one sample, sequenced in a study of glioma-infiltrating T cells. TCRdb re-derived calls from the multiplex PCR reads in MiXCR, one entry per CDR3 protein. Of a few hundred thousand distinct CDR3 sequences in the sample, 41% were seen once. What was sequenced was glioma tissue, nonneoplastic brain tissue, or PBMCs (not recorded which). All receptors derive from a human donor with low-grade glioma or glioblastoma, undergoing nonglioma brain surgery, or in good health (not recorded which). The CDR3 runs from the conserved cysteine through the conserved F or W. D genes are given only for firm matches. Some rows mark clone size as missing; the rest say once, few, many or name a class of expanded clone.

j_call,d_call,v_call,clone_size,cdr3_nt,cdr3_aa
TRBJ1-2,-,TRBV5-5,few,TGTGCCAGCAGCCGGGGGACATTCGGGGACTATGGCTACACCTTC,CASSRGTFGDYGYTF
TRBJ2-3,-,TRBV28,-,TGTGCCAGCAGTACCAGTGGACCTCCTCTGGGGCCAGATACGCAGTATTTT,CASSTSGPPLGPDTQYF
TRBJ2-3,-,TRBV20-1,many,TGCAGTGCTAGAGATCGAGGTCATCCGCTAAGGACAGATACGCAGTATTTT,CSARDRGHPLRTDTQYF
TRBJ2-1,-,TRBV19,-,TGTGCCAGTAGTATTCGAGACCGTGACTCCTACAATGAGCAGTTCTTC,CASSIRDRDSYNEQFF
TRBJ2-1,-,TRBV19,-,TGTGCCAGTAGTATTCGGTTCCACTACGGCGATGAGCAGTTCTTC,CASSIRFHYGDEQFF
TRBJ1-1,TRBD1,TRBV28,few,TGTGCCAGCAGTCCCCGACAGGGGGGGAACACTGAAGCTTTCTTT,CASSPRQGGNTEAFF
TRBJ2-1,TRBD2,TRBV4-2,-,TGTGCCAGCAGCCCAAGCTGGGCGGGAGGTAACCACGAGCAGTTCTTC,CASSPSWAGGNHEQFF
TRBJ2-5,-,TRBV28,-,TGTGCCAGCAGTCTTTGGGACACGAAAGAGACCCAGTACTTC,CASSLWDTKETQYF
TRBJ2-7,TRBD1,TRBV4-1,few,TGCGCCAGCAGCCACGACAGGGGCTACGAGCAGTACTTC,CASSHDRGYEQYF
TRBJ2-6,-,TRBV4-1,-,TGCGCCAGCAGCCAAGGGACCGCCTATGGGGCCAACGTCCTGACTTTC,CASSQGTAYGANVLTF
TRBJ2-1,-,TRBV29-1,few,TGCAGCGTTGGGAGGAAGGCGAACCAGGGACATGAGCAGTTCTTC,CSVGRKANQGHEQFF
TRBJ2-3,-,TRBV6-5,once,TGTGTCAGCAGTTACGGCGGCAGCACTGATACGCAGTATTTT,CVSSYGGSTDTQYF
TRBJ2-3,-,TRBV20-1,-,TGCAGTGCCCTAGCCTCCAGCGCCAGGACAGATACGCAGTATTTT,CSALASSARTDTQYF
TRBJ2-2,TRBD2,TRBV11-2,-,TGTGCCAGCAGCCCAGGACTAGCGGGAGACACCGGGGAGCTGTTTTTT,CASSPGLAGDTGELFF
TRBJ2-3,-,TRBV5-1,few,TGCGCCAGCAGCATTTCCGGGCCGAACACAGATACGCAGTATTTT,CASSISGPNTDTQYF
TRBJ1-6,-,TRBV4-3,few,TGCGCCAGCAGCCAAAGGGCAGAAAATTCACCCCTCCACTTT,CASSQRAENSPLHF
TRBJ2-2,TRBD1,TRBV20-1,-,TGCAGTGCTAGCCCACAGGGGGCCGGGGAGCTGTTTTTT,CSASPQGAGELFF
TRBJ2-3,-,TRBV6-6,-,TGTGCCAGCAGTTACTCGTCGCATACGCGGTATTTT,CASSYSSHTRYF
TRBJ1-6,-,TRBV28,many,TGTGCCAGCCTAGGACATTTTAATTCACCCCTCCACTTT,CASLGHFNSPLHF
TRBJ2-7,TRBD2,TRBV6-1,-,TGTGCCAGTAGCCCACTAAGCGGGAGAAGCTCCTACGAGCAGTACTTC,CASSPLSGRSSYEQYF
TRBJ2-1,TRBD1,TRBV5-1,-,TGCGCCAGCAGCTTGGGCACCGGGACAGGCAATGAGCAGTTCTTC,CASSLGTGTGNEQFF
TRBJ2-1,-,TRBV7-3,-,TGTGCCAGCAGCTCCACTCTGTGGGCAGTCTCCTACAATGAGCAGTTCTTC,CASSSTLWAVSYNEQFF
TRBJ2-1,-,TRBV15,many,TGTGCCACCAGCAGAGAGCGCGGGGTCTCCGCGGATGAGCAGTTCTTC,CATSRERGVSADEQFF
TRBJ2-2,-,TRBV18,-,TGTGCCAGCTCACCACAGTTGGGCAGAAACACCGGGGAGCTGTTTTTT,CASSPQLGRNTGELFF
TRBJ1-1,TRBD1,TRBV6-6,-,TGTGCCACTAACATGTTCGGACAGGGCATCACTGAAGCTTTCTTT,CATNMFGQGITEAFF
TRBJ2-3,TRBD1,TRBV28,many,TGTGCCAGCACTTCGCGAGGGACAGGGGGCACAGATACGCAGTATTTT,CASTSRGTGGTDTQYF
TRBJ2-7,-,TRBV20-1,few,TGCAGTGTTACCGCCGGGCTCTCCTACGAGCAGTACTTC,CSVTAGLSYEQYF
TRBJ1-1,-,TRBV4-3,few,TGCGCCAGCAGCCAATCGAGAACGGGGGACGGCAAGAACACTGAAGCTTTCTTT,CASSQSRTGDGKNTEAFF
TRBJ1-5,TRBD1,TRBV10-3,-,TGTGCCATCAGTACCGGGACAGTAGGCAATCAGCCCCAGCATTTT,CAISTGTVGNQPQHF
TRBJ2-2,-,TRBV28,once,TGTGCCAGCAGCCCGACTACGATCATGAACACCGAGGAGCTGTTTTTT,CASSPTTIMNTEELFF
TRBJ2-7,TRBD2,TRBV28,-,TGTGCCAGCAGTTTCGGGCTAGCGGGAGTCCAATGGGAGCAGTACTTC,CASSFGLAGVQWEQYF